The T cell receptor beta chain under discussion was sequenced for a study of OX40 agonist ivuxolimab in advanced cancers. Germline loops: CDR1 SNHLY, CDR2 FYNNEI. V gave up 5 bases and J gave up 8 bases, with 15 bases separating them. The CDR3 consists of 14 residues. Libraries were prepared by immunoSEQ multiplex PCR; TCRdb keeps only in-frame clonotypes and omits some of them. The table has fewer than 45,000 clones, about 88% seen once; the top ten hold approximately 13%. The receptor's source is an adult with an advanced solid tumor such as melanoma, head and neck, liver or kidney cancer. The material was CD4+ or CD8+ T cells sorted from blood, obtained in a trial of the OX40 agonist ivuxolimab. The chain uses TRBV2 and TRBJ1-4; D is possibly TRBD1 (5 bases). CDR3 protein: CASSWDRLMEKLFF. The CDR3, as DNA: TGTGCCAGCAGTTGGGACCGATTGATGGAAAAACTGTTTTTT.